This T cell receptor (beta chain) was captured in a study of blood T cell repertoires in COVID-19. Germline V lookup: CDR1 GTSNPN, CDR2 SVGIG (reference sequence). The CDR3 loop spans 11 amino acids. Clones were sequenced by immunoSEQ multiplex PCR, and TCRdb holds only the in-frame ones, with some missing. The sample consists of under 250,000 clones, about 80% of them appearing once. The sample taken for sequencing was PBMCs or T cells enriched from blood (not recorded which). The chain links TRBV30 to TRBJ1-2, with 7 bases fitting TRBD1. This clonotype was obtained from a woman between 40 and 50 years old with acute COVID-19. CDR3 protein: CAGPGGTGYTF. The CDR3 DNA sequence: TGTGCTGGCCCAGGGGGAACTGGCTACACCTTC.